The source of this TCR beta chain is a study of beta chain features in type 1 diabetes. The CDR3 totals 15 residues. The germline V gene has CDR1 SGHAT and CDR2 FQNNGV. Trimming cost V 6 bases and J 1 base, with 13 bases left between them. cDNA synthesis used the whole RNA isolate, giving expressed TCRB sequences. Clones were read by immunoSEQ multiplex PCR, and TCRdb kept only the in-frame ones, dropping some. The sample includes tens of thousands of clones, roughly 30% of them seen just once. This clone was seen a few times. This receptor was obtained from a young woman in good health. The rearrangement links TRBV11-2 to TRBJ1-5, with D possibly being TRBD1 (6 bases). Sequencing input: stem cell memory CD4+ T cells from blood. The CDR3 DNA sequence: TGTGCCAGCAGTGCAGCGGGGGCGAGCAATCAGCCCCAGCATTTT. Its protein product is CASSAAGASNQPQHF.